These 13 T cell receptor beta chains originate from one sample sequenced in a study of T cells after posttransplantation cyclophosphamide. Busulfan-fludarabine conditioning, marrow transplant, and cyclophosphamide on days +3 and +4 were administered. The method was immunoSEQ multiplex PCR; TCRdb's version includes in-frame clones alone and lacks a portion of them. Of some 11,000 clones listed, 85% are singletons. The sample was PBMCs, taken 1,700 to 2,000 days after allogeneic stem cell transplant with posttransplant cyclophosphamide. The source of these receptors is a female patient aged 50-59 years who received an allogeneic stem cell transplant from a related donor, was CMV-positive, and had no GVHD. These T cells may partly come from the graft donor.

As DNA, the CDR3 is TGTGCCAGTAGTATAGGAACCGGGTTTTATGGCTACACCTTC. Translating gives CASSIGTGFYGYTF. This sequence joins TRBV19 and TRBJ1-2; D unclear. V gave up 1 base and J gave up 5 bases, with 11 bases separating them. The CDR3 contains 14 residues. CDR1 LNHDA and CDR2 SQIVND come from the germline V gene (reference sequence). Using reference TRBV19 and TRBJ1-2 for the parts outside the CDR3, the full variable domain is DGGITQSPKYLFRKEGQNVTLSCEQNLNHDAMYWYRQDPGQGLRLIYYSQIVNDFQKGDIAEGYSVSREKKESFPLTVTSAQKNPTAFYLCASSIGTGFYGYTFGSGTRLTVV.

The chain employs TRBV30 and TRBJ1-2, with unresolved D. Deletions cut 1 base from V and 8 bases from J, with 14 bases between. This CDR3 comprises 13 residues. CDR1 and CDR2 (germline): GTSNPN, SVGIG (reference sequence). This CDR3 is CAWSELGIRGYTF. CDR3 in DNA: TGTGCCTGGAGTGAATTGGGCATCAGGGGCTACACCTTC.

The chain has TRBV4-2 and TRBJ2-7, with TRBD1 matching 11 bases. Per germline, CDR1 LGHNA and CDR2 YNFKEQ. Trimming took 5 bases from V and 3 from J; bases not matched to a gene: 6. The length of the CDR3 is 15 residues. The CDR3 region has the DNA TGTGCCAGCAGCGACCGGGACAGGGGGTTCTACGAGCAGTACTTC. Protein product: CASSDRDRGFYEQYF.

The chain couples TRBV5-4 to TRBJ2-7; 9 nucleotides line up with TRBD1. Germline V CDR1 and CDR2: SGHNT, YYREEE (reference sequence). Unmatched junction bases numbered 8, after V lost 4 bases and J lost 3 bases. CDR3 length: 15 amino acids. The CDR3 region has the DNA TGTGCCAGCAGCCCATTGGGACAGGGTGGCTACGAGCAGTACTTC. Its translation is CASSPLGQGGYEQYF.

The chain is built from TRBV5-1 and TRBJ2-1; no clear D gene. Trimming took off 1 base at V and 7 bases at J, with 18 bases between the two ends. The germline gives CDR1 SGHRS, CDR2 YFSETQ. The CDR3 runs to 16 residues. CDR3 DNA sequence: TGCGCCAGCAGCTTGATCCCGGGTCTAGTCCGGAATGAGCAGTTCTTC. Translating it yields CASSLIPGLVRNEQFF.

The genes are TRBV9 and TRBJ1-2; D is unclear. V was trimmed by 4 bases and J by 0 bases, leaving 13 bases between them. The CDR3 has 15 amino acids. CDR1 is SGDLS and CDR2 is YYNGEE in the germline V gene. CDR3 loop: CASSPDGATNYGYTF. The CDR3 region has the DNA TGTGCCAGCAGCCCAGACGGAGCCACTAACTATGGCTACACCTTC. The variable domain in full, completed from reference TRBV9 and TRBJ1-2, reads DSGVTQTPKHLITATGQRVTLRCSPRSGDLSVYWYQQSLDQGLQFLIQYYNGEERAKGNILERFSAQQFPDLHSELNLSSLELGDSALYFCASSPDGATNYGYTFGSGTRLTVV.

The J gene is TRBJ2-5, the V gene TRBV4-1; D possibly corresponds to TRBD2 (6 bases). Germline CDR1 MGHRA, CDR2 YSYEKL. This CDR3 is built from 14 residues. Trimming cost V 4 bases and J 2 bases, with 11 bases left between them. CDR3 sequence: CASSRQTRQETQYF. CDR3 in DNA: TGCGCCAGCAGCCGCCAGACTAGGCAAGAGACCCAGTACTTC.

The gene calls are TRBV9 and TRBJ1-1, with D uncertain. Trimming stripped 6 bases from V and 1 base from J, with 13 bases between. The CDR3 totals 14 residues. Germline CDR1 is SGDLS and CDR2 is YYNGEE. CDR3 nucleotides: TGTGCCAGCACCCCCCAGTTGGCGAACACTGAAGCTTTCTTT. This codes for CASTPQLANTEAFF.

This chain joins TRBV28 and TRBJ2-1; D is unclear. Germline lookup yields CDR1 MDHEN and CDR2 SYDVKM. The CDR3 covers 14 residues. V was clipped by 3 bases and J by 4 bases, with 10 bases between them. The CDR3 DNA reads TGTGCCAGCAGTTTTCGGCCAGGATACAATGAGCAGTTCTTC. Translation gives CASSFRPGYNEQFF.

The CDR3 loop reads CSVFDGYNEQFF. DNA for the CDR3: TGCAGCGTCTTTGACGGGTACAATGAGCAGTTCTTC. The chain uses TRBV29-1 and TRBJ2-1; unclear D gene. The CDR3 is 12 residues long. Germline V gene data show CDR1 as SQVTM and CDR2 as ANQGSEA. Trimming cost V 6 bases and J 4 bases, with 10 bases left between them.

This chain links TRBV30 with TRBJ1-4; 7 positions match TRBD1. This CDR3 spans 14 amino acids. V lost 4 bases and J lost 8; bases outside the gene matches: 10. CDR1 and CDR2 (germline): GTSNPN, SVGIG (reference sequence). CDR3 coding DNA: TGTGCCTGGACCGGAAAAGACAGGGACGAAAAACTGTTTTTT. As protein: CAWTGKDRDEKLFF. Together with reference TRBV30 and TRBJ1-4, the CDR3 gives the full variable domain: SQTIHQWPATLVQPVGSPLSLECTVEGTSNPNLYWYRQAAGRGLQLLFYSVGIGQISSEVPQNLSASRPQDRQFILSSKKLLLSDSGFYLCAWTGKDRDEKLFFGSGTQLSVL.

The chain is built from TRBV5-1 and TRBJ2-3; D is uncertain. V was cut by 2 bases and J by 2 bases, with 9 bases left in between. The CDR3 contains 14 residues. Looked up from germline, CDR1 is SGHRS and CDR2 is YFSETQ. For the CDR3, the DNA is TGCGCCAGCAGCTTCGCAGCGTTCACAGATACGCAGTATTTT. Its translation is CASSFAAFTDTQYF.

The chain is built from TRBV7-9 and TRBJ2-7; TRBD2 agrees at 8 bases. Trimming removed 6 bases from V and 0 bases from J; junction bases left unmatched: 13. Germline V gene lookup returns CDR1 SEHNR and CDR2 FQNEAQ (reference sequence). The CDR3 is 17 amino acids. The CDR3 DNA follows: TGTGCCAGCAGTCACCTCGGGGGGGGGAAGAGCTCCTACGAGCAGTACTTC. This translates into CASSHLGGGKSSYEQYF.